This T cell receptor (beta chain) was found in a study of T cell therapy after organ transplantation. Across the whole study: Expansion used a peptide pool of 30 HLA class I and II CMV epitopes. Short-term post-therapy samples: blood collected 4 to 8 weeks after completing therapy.

Stated time point: 4-8 weeks after completion of therapy. Comment on this clone: The antigen is undetermined.

Regarding the study as a whole: Pretherapy CD8 clonality inversely correlated with its fold change after therapy. In nonresponders, large pretherapy expansions changed minimally after therapy.

The table came from immunoSEQ multiplex PCR; TCRdb's copy has only in-frame clones and leaves some out. The sample yields 2,500 to 3,500 clones, approximately 80% seen once. Germline V gives CDR1 GTSNPN, CDR2 SVGIG (reference sequence). The CDR3 is made up of 13 amino acids. After removal of 5 bases from V and 6 bases from J, the junction contained 5 bases not matched to a gene. The sample here was CD8+ T cells from blood, taken after autologous CMV-specific T cell therapy. The rearrangement links TRBV30 to TRBJ2-2; 8 nucleotides match TRBD1. This clonotype originated in a human patient who had received a solid organ transplant and had CMV disease. Some of these T cells may belong to the graft donor. The CDR3, as DNA: TGTGCCTGGCAGGGACAGGCGTCCGGGGAGCTGTTTTTT. It yields the protein CAWQGQASGELFF.